Each of the 22 T cell receptor beta chains below was sequenced from the same sample in a study of blood T cell repertoires in COVID-19. Assay used: immunoSEQ multiplex PCR; TCRdb lists only in-frame clones, some missing. The repertoire consists of 260,000 or so clones, with 82% occurring once and the leading ten covering approximately 4.5%. The specimen was peripheral blood. The receptors here all came from a woman between 70 and 85 years old with acute or convalescent COVID-19.

This clone showed up just once. The CDR3 nucleotides read TGTGCCACCAGTGATACTAGCGCCGGCGAGCAGTACTTC. Its translation: CATSDTSAGEQYF. The V and J genes are TRBV24-1 and TRBJ2-7, with 7 bases lining up with TRBD2. The trim removed 3 bases at V and 6 bases at J, leaving 4 bases unmatched. Germline CDR1 is KGHDR and CDR2 is SFDVKD. This CDR3 is built from 13 residues.

The V gene is TRBV2, the J gene TRBJ2-5; 8 bases are shared with TRBD2. V gave up 2 bases and J gave up 5 bases; unmatched junction bases: 4. The germline CDR1 and CDR2 sequences are SNHLY and FYNNEI. This CDR3 spans 14 amino acids. The CDR3 sequence: CASSELGGRETQYF. CDR3 DNA sequence: TGTGCCAGCAGTGAATTGGGCGGGAGGGAGACCCAGTACTTC. The variable domain in full, with the rest retrieved from reference TRBV2 and TRBJ2-5, is EPEVTQTPSHQVTQMGQEVILRCVPISNHLYFYWYRQILGQKVEFLVSFYNNEISEKSEIFDDQFSVERPDGSNFTLKIRSTKLEDSAMYFCASSELGGRETQYFGPGTRLLVL.

The chain couples TRBV6-1 to TRBJ1-3; possibly TRBD1 for D (6 bases). There are 15 residues in the CDR3. Trimming cost V 2 bases and J 3 bases, with 11 bases left between them. The germline V gene has CDR1 MNHNS and CDR2 SASEGT. The CDR3 loop reads CASSETGRGGNTIYF. The DNA of the CDR3 is TGTGCCAGCAGTGAAACTGGCAGGGGTGGAAACACCATATATTTT.

At least ten counts were recorded for this clone. The rearrangement uses TRBV9 and TRBJ2-2; 9 nucleotides line up with TRBD2. The CDR3 contains 15 residues. Germline values: CDR1 SGDLS, CDR2 YYNGEE. Losses at the gene ends were 0 bases for V and 9 bases for J; bases not matched to a gene: 6. CDR3 nucleotide sequence: TGTGCCAGCAGCGTAGATCCTAGCGGGGCTTGGGAGCTGTTTTTT. This gives the protein CASSVDPSGAWELFF.

The gene calls are TRBV12-3 or TRBV12-4 and TRBJ1-1; maybe TRBD1 (5 bases). There are 12 residues in the CDR3. Trimming shortened V by 4 bases and J by 3 bases, and 6 bases separated the two germline ends. The chain's CDR3 is CASSSTDTEAFF. In DNA form, the CDR3 reads TGTGCCAGCAGTTCGACAGACACTGAAGCTTTCTTT.

This clone was picked up a small number of times. This CDR3 reads CAGDRGNGNTIYF. The CDR3 bases are TGTGCCGGCGACAGGGGGAATGGAAACACCATATATTTT. The chain couples TRBV30 to TRBJ1-3; 9 nucleotides align to TRBD1. The junction had 5 bases not matched to a gene; V was cut back by 8 bases and J by 3 bases. CDR3 length equals 13 residues. Per germline, CDR1 GTSNPN and CDR2 SVGIG (reference sequence).

The chain couples TRBV6-4 to TRBJ2-1; 7 nucleotides agree with TRBD1. CDR1 is MRHNA, CDR2 SNTAGT, per germline. The CDR3 length is 13 residues. The J segment lost 5 bases and the V segment lost 6 bases, leaving 4 bases of the junction unmatched. The DNA of the CDR3 is TGTGCCAGCAGGAGGACAGGAGACAATGAGCAGTTCTTC. Amino acid sequence: CASRRTGDNEQFF.

The chain combines TRBV5-4 with TRBJ2-7, with D unresolved. The CDR3 loop spans 13 amino acids. Trimming took 2 bases from V and 0 from J, leaving 6 bases between them. The germline gives CDR1 SGHNT, CDR2 YYREEE (reference sequence). This chain's CDR3 is CASSLLNSYEQYF. CDR3 sequence (DNA): TGTGCCAGCAGCTTACTCAACTCCTACGAGCAGTACTTC. The whole variable domain, filled in from reference TRBV5-4 and TRBJ2-7, reads ETGVTQSPTHLIKTRGQQVTLRCSSQSGHNTVSWYQQALGQGPQFIFQYYREEENGRGNFPPRFSGLQFPNYSSELNVNALELDDSALYLCASSLLNSYEQYFGPGTRLTVT.

The rearrangement links TRBV19 to TRBJ1-1, with a tentative D call TRBD1 (5 bases). Trimming cost V 2 bases and J 1 base, with 8 bases left between them. Germline V gives CDR1 LNHDA, CDR2 SQIVND (reference sequence). The length of the CDR3 is 14 residues. The chain's CDR3 is CASSITGKNTEAFF. CDR3 DNA sequence: TGTGCCAGTAGTATAACAGGCAAGAACACTGAAGCTTTCTTT.

Points on this clone: This same CDR3 is encoded by further DNA sequences in the sample. The chain joins TRBV7-2 to TRBJ1-1; 7 bases align to TRBD1. The germline gives CDR1 SGHTA, CDR2 FQGNSA. Unmatched junction bases numbered 4, after V lost 1 base and J lost 5 bases. This CDR3 comprises 14 residues. The CDR3 protein is CASSLGQGRTEAFF. The CDR3 nucleotides are TGTGCCAGCAGCTTAGGACAGGGCCGAACTGAAGCTTTCTTT.

The J gene is TRBJ2-2, the V gene TRBV27, with TRBD1 as a possible D gene (5 bases). The CDR3 totals 17 residues. Germline loops: CDR1 MNHEY, CDR2 SMNVEV (reference sequence). Trimming cost V 6 bases and J 4 bases, with 21 bases left between them. The chain's CDR3 is CASSPFFPTEVTGELFF. CDR3 nucleotides: TGTGCCAGCAGCCCATTCTTCCCGACAGAAGTCACCGGGGAGCTGTTTTTT.

The genes are TRBV24-1 and TRBJ1-2, with 8 bases fitting TRBD1. There are 14 residues in the CDR3. With V trimmed by 4 bases and J by 8 bases, 8 bases remained unmatched. The germline gives CDR1 KGHDR, CDR2 SFDVKD. The CDR3 sequence is CATSDQDRAWGYTF. CDR3 nucleotides: TGTGCCACCAGTGACCAGGACAGGGCCTGGGGCTACACCTTC.

V usage is TRBV27 and J usage is TRBJ2-5, with D perhaps TRBD2 (6 bases). The CDR3 contains 14 residues. The ends were cut back, 6 bases at V and 4 bases at J, with 15 bases in the middle. CDR1 is MNHEY, CDR2 SMNVEV, per germline (reference sequence). CDR3 region: CASSKILARETQYF. DNA of the CDR3: TGTGCCAGCAGCAAAATCCTAGCGCGAGAGACCCAGTACTTC.

The CDR3 nucleotides are TGTGCCAGCAGTGATACAGGGGTGGGTGCAGATACGCAGTATTTT. Translating it yields CASSDTGVGADTQYF. V and J are TRBV2 and TRBJ2-3; 7 nucleotides align to TRBD1. The CDR3 totals 15 residues. V shed 3 bases, J shed 4 bases, and the junction held 7 bases outside the gene matches. Germline loops: CDR1 SNHLY, CDR2 FYNNEI.

This chain uses TRBV5-8 with TRBJ2-2; no definite D call. The CDR3 runs to 17 residues. Looked up from germline, CDR1 is SGHTS and CDR2 is YDEGEE. V was pared by 5 bases and J by 1 base, with 18 bases between. This chain's CDR3 is CASRQKLFFLNTGELFF. CDR3 bases: TGTGCCAGCAGACAAAAATTGTTCTTCCTGAACACCGGGGAGCTGTTTTTT.

This chain uses TRBV5-5 with TRBJ1-1, with D possibly TRBD1 on 6 matching bases. The CDR3 is 15 residues long. Trimming left V 1 base short and J 3 bases short, with 13 bases between. Germline lookup yields CDR1 SGHKS and CDR2 YYEKEE (reference sequence). The CDR3 region is CASSLSQGGYTEAFF. CDR3 nucleotides: TGTGCCAGCAGCTTGTCACAGGGTGGGTACACTGAAGCTTTCTTT.

The chain joins TRBV7-9 to TRBJ1-6; 8 bases are a match to TRBD1. The germline CDR1 and CDR2 sequences are SEHNR and FQNEAQ (reference sequence). The CDR3 loop spans 15 amino acids. The junction had 7 bases not matched to a gene; V was cut back by 3 bases and J by 9 bases. In nucleotides, the CDR3 is TGTGCCAGCAGCTTCGACAGGGGTCAGTTTTCACCCCTCCACTTT. Protein: CASSFDRGQFSPLHF.

The chain carries TRBV7-2 and TRBJ2-7, with 9 bases lining up with TRBD2. V lost 8 bases and J lost 6; bases outside the gene matches: 11. Germline V lookup: CDR1 SGHTA, CDR2 FQGNSA. The CDR3 extends over 14 amino acids. CDR3 region: CASARGGGASEQYF. Written as DNA, the CDR3 is TGTGCCAGCGCCCGTGGCGGGGGGGCGAGCGAGCAGTACTTC.

This clone was seen just once. V usage is TRBV9 and J usage is TRBJ1-2, with D perhaps matching TRBD1 (5 bases). V dropped 1 base and J dropped 7 bases, with 17 bases sitting between them. Germline assignment: CDR1 SGDLS and CDR2 YYNGEE. This CDR3 region has 15 residues. The DNA for the CDR3 is TGTGCCAGCAGCGTATGGCCACAGGATCTCGGTGGCTACACCTTC. It translates to CASSVWPQDLGGYTF.

The chain's CDR3 is CASSKLTGVGYGYTF. The DNA for the CDR3 is TGTGCCAGCAGCAAGTTGACAGGGGTGGGCTATGGCTACACCTTC. This sequence joins TRBV5-4 and TRBJ1-2; 8 nucleotides line up with TRBD1. This CDR3 contains 15 residues. V shed 4 bases and J 4 bases; nucleotides not matched to a gene: 9. Germline assignment: CDR1 SGHNT and CDR2 YYREEE (reference sequence).

The V gene is TRBV7-2, the J gene TRBJ1-5, with D perhaps TRBD1 (5 bases). Germline V gene sequence: CDR1 SGHTA, CDR2 FQGNSA. The V end was cut by 4 bases, the J end by 4 bases, with 11 bases between. The CDR3 is 14 residues long. In nucleotides, the CDR3 is TGTGCCAGCAGCTATGGGGCTTTGAATCAGCCCCAGCATTTT. Protein: CASSYGALNQPQHF.

The gene calls are TRBV6-5 and TRBJ2-5; 9 nucleotides align to TRBD1. The ends lost 7 bases at V and 9 bases at J; junction bases unmatched: 9. Germline V gives CDR1 MNHEY, CDR2 SVGAGI. There are 13 residues in the CDR3. The CDR3 loop is CASTTDRGGSQYF. The CDR3 nucleotides are TGTGCCAGCACTACGGACAGGGGAGGATCCCAGTACTTC.